Shown below are 6 T cell receptor beta chains from a single sample sequenced in a study of cytomegalovirus exposure and HLA in healthy donors. Amplification used 60 Vbeta primers and 13 Jbeta primers. Produced via immunoSEQ multiplex PCR; TCRdb's table is partial and in-frame only. The repertoire includes approximately 110,000 clones, 75% to 85% of them detected once, and around 2.1% sits in the top ten. The sequencing sample was made of PBMCs. These receptors all stem from a man aged 25-45 years in good health and CMV-seronegative.

The V call is TRBV5-6, the J call TRBJ2-2; no clear D. This CDR3 has 13 residues. The V end was cut by 4 bases, the J end by 5 bases, with 9 bases between. Germline V CDR1 and CDR2: SGHDT, YYEEEE. The CDR3 spells CASSPVATGELFF. The CDR3 DNA reads TGTGCCAGCAGCCCCGTAGCTACCGGGGAGCTGTTTTTT.

The count of this clone is one. J is TRBJ1-2 and V is TRBV30; D possibly corresponds to TRBD1 (6 bases). V shed 0 bases and J shed 7 bases, with 15 bases lying between them. Germline loops: CDR1 GTSNPN, CDR2 SVGIG (reference sequence). CDR3 length: 14 residues. The CDR3 loop is CAWSVVQGPSGYTF. The CDR3 coding sequence is TGTGCCTGGAGTGTCGTCCAGGGGCCGTCTGGCTACACCTTC.

The table lists this clone with a few counts. The chain carries TRBV29-1 and TRBJ2-1; 12 nucleotides match TRBD2. The CDR3 runs 14 residues. Looked up from germline, CDR1 is SQVTM and CDR2 is ANQGSEA. The trim removed 4 bases at V and 2 bases at J, leaving 0 bases unmatched. The DNA of the CDR3 is TGCAGCGTTGGGACTAGCGGGACCTACAATGAGCAGTTCTTC. Amino acid sequence: CSVGTSGTYNEQFF.

The rearrangement joins TRBV6-4 to TRBJ1-6; D remains unclear. V dropped 3 bases and J dropped 5 bases, with 5 bases sitting between them. Germline V gives CDR1 MRHNA, CDR2 SNTAGT. CDR3 length: 13 amino acids. In DNA, the CDR3 is TGTGCCAGCAGTGAGAGGGATAATTCACCCCTCCACTTT. Translated, it gives CASSERDNSPLHF.

J is TRBJ1-6 and V is TRBV6-1; D is undetermined. V lost 7 bases and J lost 5, with 6 bases in between. Per the germline V gene, CDR1 is MNHNS and CDR2 is SASEGT. This CDR3 has 12 residues. The CDR3 protein is CASTDNNSPLHF. CDR3 coding DNA: TGTGCCAGCACTGACAATAATTCACCCCTCCACTTT.

The V and J genes are TRBV5-1 and TRBJ2-7; D gene ambiguous. Trimming removed 0 bases at V and 1 base at J, with 5 bases between. Per the germline V gene, CDR1 is SGHRS and CDR2 is YFSETQ. CDR3 length: 13 amino acids. The CDR3 sequence is CASSLAVSYEQYF. DNA for the CDR3: TGCGCCAGCAGCTTGGCCGTTTCCTACGAGCAGTACTTC.